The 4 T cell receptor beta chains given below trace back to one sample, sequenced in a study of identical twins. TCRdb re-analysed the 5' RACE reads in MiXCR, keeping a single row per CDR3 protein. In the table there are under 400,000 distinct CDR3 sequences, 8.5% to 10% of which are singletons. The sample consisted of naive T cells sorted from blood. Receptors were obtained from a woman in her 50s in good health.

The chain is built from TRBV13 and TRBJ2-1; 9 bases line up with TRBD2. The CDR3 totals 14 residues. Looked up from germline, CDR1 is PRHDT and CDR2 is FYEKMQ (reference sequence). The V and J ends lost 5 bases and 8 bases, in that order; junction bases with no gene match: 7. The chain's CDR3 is CASSVGTSMYEQFF. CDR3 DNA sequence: TGTGCCAGCAGCGTCGGGACTAGCATGTATGAGCAGTTCTTC. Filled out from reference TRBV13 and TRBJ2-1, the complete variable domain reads AAGVIQSPRHLIKEKRETATLKCYPIPRHDTVYWYQQGPGQDPQFLISFYEKMQSDKGSIPDRFSAQQFSDYHSELNMSSLELGDSALYFCASSVGTSMYEQFFGPGTRLTVL.

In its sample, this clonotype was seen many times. Here the CDR3 reads CASSRQTGDFSYEQYF. DNA for the CDR3: TGCGCCAGCAGCCGCCAGACAGGGGATTTCTCCTACGAGCAGTACTTC. This chain joins TRBV5-1 and TRBJ2-7, with TRBD1 matching 8 bases. Germline V lookup: CDR1 SGHRS, CDR2 YFSETQ. V lost 4 bases to trimming and J lost 0 bases; unmatched junction nucleotides: 9. CDR3 length equals 16 residues.

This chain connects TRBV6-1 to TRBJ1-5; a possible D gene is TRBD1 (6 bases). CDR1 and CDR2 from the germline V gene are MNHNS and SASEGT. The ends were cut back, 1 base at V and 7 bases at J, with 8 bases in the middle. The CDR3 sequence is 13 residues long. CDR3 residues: CASSEGTAQPQHF. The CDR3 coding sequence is TGTGCCAGCAGTGAAGGGACAGCGCAGCCCCAGCATTTT.

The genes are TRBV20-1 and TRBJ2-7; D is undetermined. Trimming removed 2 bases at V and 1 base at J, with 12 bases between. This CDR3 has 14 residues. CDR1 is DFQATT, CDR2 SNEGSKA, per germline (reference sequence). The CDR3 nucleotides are TGCAGTGCTAGACCGACGGTTCATTCCTACGAGCAGTACTTC. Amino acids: CSARPTVHSYEQYF.